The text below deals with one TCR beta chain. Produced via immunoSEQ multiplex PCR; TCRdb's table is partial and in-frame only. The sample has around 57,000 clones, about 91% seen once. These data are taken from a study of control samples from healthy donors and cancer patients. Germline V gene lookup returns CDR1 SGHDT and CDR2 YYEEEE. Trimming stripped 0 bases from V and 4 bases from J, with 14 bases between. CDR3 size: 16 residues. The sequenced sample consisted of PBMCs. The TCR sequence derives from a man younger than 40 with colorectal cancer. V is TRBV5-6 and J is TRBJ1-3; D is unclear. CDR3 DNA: TGTGCCAGCAGCTTGGATCTTGGAGGGAGAGGAAACACCATATATTTT. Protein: CASSLDLGGRGNTIYF.